This TCR beta chain comes out of a study of CD8 T cells in Susac syndrome. Study outcomes and limitations: Acknowledgment was made by the study that its TCR sequencing and HLA analysis involved a relatively small number of individuals.

Reverse transcription of roughly 0.45 to 1 ug RNA used random hexamers. Amplification of TCR beta CDR3 was carried out by immunoSEQ multiplex PCR, which covered 54 Vbeta and 13 Jbeta segments. One entry per CDR3 protein, called by TCRdb with MiXCR from the immunoSEQ multiplex PCR reads. The sample yields 120,000 to 150,000 distinct CDR3 sequences, around 94% seen once. CDR3 length: 13 residues. From germline, CDR1 is LNHDA and CDR2 SQIVND (reference sequence). Trimming cost V 3 bases and J 1 base, with 6 bases left between them. This clonotype appeared a single time. Its specificity is unknown. Sequenced: CD8+ T cells from PBMCs. The receptor's source is a human donor in good health. The rearrangement uses TRBV19 and TRBJ1-1; D is ambiguous. The CDR3, as DNA: TGTGCCAGTAGTATGTCAGGGAACACTGAAGCTTTCTTT. Its protein is CASSMSGNTEAFF.